This entry features one T cell receptor (beta chain) sequence. Its antigen is still unknown. The junction departs from germline at one end; a sequencing error may be responsible. These data originate in a study of blood T cells in healthy people across ages. Study-level findings and limits: Across the age range, TCR beta diversity per million T cells fell in a roughly linear way. Changes seen in expanded clonotypes were possibly confounded by donor CMV status left unknown. Investigators treated diversity estimates from one million T cells as underestimates.

The CDR3 is made up of 13 amino acids. Per the germline V gene, CDR1 is LGHNA and CDR2 is YNFKEQ. A sample-barcoded 5' primer and a J-beta primer mix were used in a second PCR of roughly 6 to 12 cycles. Via MiXCR, TCRdb re-called the 5' RACE reads, giving one row per CDR3 protein. The table includes roughly 1.6 million distinct CDR3 sequences, around 35% detected once. The specimen was blood. The clonotype originates from a woman aged 30 to 39 in good health. The rearrangement links TRBV4-2 to TRBJ2-3; D is ambiguous. CDR3 region: CTSSQEGGNTQYF. The CDR3 nucleotides read TGTACCAGCAGCCAAGAAGGCGGAAATACGCAGTATTTT.